These 32 T cell receptor beta chains came from one sample sequenced in a study of control samples from healthy donors and cancer patients (dated by TCRdb to about 2020). Receptor libraries were prepared by the immunoSEQ multiplex PCR assay. TCRdb took this table from immuneACCESS and kept in-frame rearrangements with V and J called. Such tables lack part of the clones; where checked against another copy, unresolved V genes explain under half of the gap, and the rest is unexplained. The sample profile shows 170,000 or so clones; 80% to 95% of them were found once. Approximately 1.5% of the sample lies in the top ten. Source material: blood. The source of these receptors is a man younger than 30 in good health.

The V gene is TRBV5-4, the J gene TRBJ1-1; the D is unclear. The CDR3 runs to 13 residues. V was cut by 5 bases and J by 1 base, with 9 bases left in between. Germline V gene data show CDR1 as SGHNT and CDR2 as YYREEE (reference sequence). The CDR3 reads CASSLDENTEAFF. The CDR3 bases are TGTGCCAGCAGTCTAGATGAGAACACTGAAGCTTTCTTT.

This sequence joins TRBV7-8 and TRBJ2-7; 13 bases agree with TRBD2. The CDR3 runs to 16 residues. V was clipped by 5 bases and J by 2 bases; unmatched bases: 6. CDR1 is SGHVS, CDR2 FQNEAQ, per germline. The CDR3 is CASSPRTSGGAYEQYF. The CDR3 nucleotides are TGTGCCAGCAGCCCAAGGACTAGCGGGGGAGCCTACGAGCAGTACTTC.

The rearrangement uses TRBV7-8 and TRBJ2-1, with 8 positions matching TRBD1. The CDR3 extends over 17 amino acids. Per germline, CDR1 SGHVS and CDR2 FQNEAQ. V dropped 0 bases and J dropped 8; count of bases not matched to a gene: 12. In DNA form, the CDR3 reads TGTGCCAGCAGCTTAGCTTTCCGGACAGGGTCGAACTATGAGCAGTTCTTC. Protein product: CASSLAFRTGSNYEQFF. The entire variable domain, with the rest obtained from reference TRBV7-8 and TRBJ2-1, is as follows: GAGVSQSPRYKVAKRGQDVALRCDPISGHVSLFWYQQALGQGPEFLTYFQNEAQLDKSGLPSDRFFAERPEGSVSTLKIQRTQQEDSAVYLCASSLAFRTGSNYEQFFGPGTRLTVL.

The chain combines TRBV24-1 with TRBJ1-3; D is ambiguous. The V gene lost 8 bases and the J gene lost 4 bases, with 14 bases spanning the gap. This CDR3 has 14 amino acids. Germline-derived CDR1 and CDR2 are KGHDR and SFDVKD. The CDR3 nucleotides read TGTGCCACCATCCCCCGGCGCCGAGGAAACACCATATATTTT. Translation gives CATIPRRRGNTIYF.

This chain joins TRBV10-2 and TRBJ2-7; possible D gene TRBD1, 5 bases. The CDR3 runs 13 residues. Trimming cost V 9 bases and J 2 bases, with 14 bases left between them. Germline assignment: CDR1 WSHSY and CDR2 SAAADI. In nucleotides, the CDR3 is TGCGCCAGTTGTCACAGGCCGACCTACGAGCAGTACTTC. Translating gives CASCHRPTYEQYF.

A single count supports this clone. The V gene is TRBV2, the J gene TRBJ1-2; 7 bases map to TRBD1. Germline CDR1 reads SNHLY; CDR2 reads FYNNEI. The CDR3 covers 16 residues. J was trimmed by 5 bases and V by 2 bases; bases with no gene match: 11. For the CDR3, the DNA is TGTGCCAGCAGTGAAAATTTAAGGGGGCAAGGATATGGCTACACCTTC. It encodes CASSENLRGQGYGYTF.

The J gene is TRBJ2-7, the V gene TRBV30; the D is unclear. Germline CDR1 is GTSNPN and CDR2 is SVGIG (reference sequence). CDR3 size: 13 residues. Trimming pared 1 base from V and 0 bases from J, leaving 7 bases between. CDR3 bases: TGTGCCTGGAGTGGCAGCAGCTCCTACGAGCAGTACTTC. It specifies CAWSGSSSYEQYF.

This chain links TRBV7-6 with TRBJ2-7, with 12 positions matching TRBD2. The V gene's germline CDR1 is SGHVS and CDR2 FNYEAQ. This CDR3 is 17 amino acids long. The V and J ends lost 5 bases and 4 bases, in that order; junction bases with no gene match: 12. DNA for the CDR3: TGTGCCAGCAGCCCGCTAGCGGGGGGGCTCGGACCGTACGAGCAGTACTTC. Translation gives CASSPLAGGLGPYEQYF.

The rearrangement joins TRBV28 to TRBJ1-3; possible D gene TRBD1, 5 bases. This CDR3 spans 15 amino acids. V shed 3 bases and J shed 0 bases, with 9 bases lying between them. CDR1 MDHEN and CDR2 SYDVKM come from the germline V gene. The CDR3 region has the DNA TGTGCCAGCAGTTTGACAGCGAGCTCTGGAAACACCATATATTTT. Amino acids: CASSLTASSGNTIYF.

This chain links TRBV28 with TRBJ2-7, with TRBD1 matching over 8 bases. The J segment lost 2 bases and the V segment lost 5 bases, leaving 11 bases of the junction unmatched. Germline CDR1 and CDR2: MDHEN and SYDVKM. There are 16 residues in the CDR3. The CDR3 region is CASSQMRQGSAYEQYF. CDR3 nucleotide sequence: TGTGCCAGCAGTCAGATGCGACAGGGGTCTGCCTACGAGCAGTACTTC.

This clone appeared a few times. The chain employs TRBV6-5 and TRBJ1-6; tentatively, D is TRBD1 (5 bases). The CDR3 loop spans 15 amino acids. From germline, CDR1 is MNHEY and CDR2 SVGAGI. V lost 8 bases to trimming and J lost 5 bases, with 16 bases between them. Written as DNA, the CDR3 is TGTGCCAGCGGGGGATCGGTTGGGGATAATTCACCCCTCCACTTT. The encoded protein is CASGGSVGDNSPLHF.

This clone was observed a handful of times. The genes are TRBV12-5 and TRBJ1-5, with unresolved D. CDR3 length: 17 residues. Trimming removed 2 bases at V and 0 bases at J, with 14 bases between. Per the germline V gene, CDR1 is LGHNT and CDR2 is FRNRAP. The CDR3 protein is CASGLLATTDSNQPQHF. CDR3 coding DNA: TGTGCTAGTGGTTTGCTAGCTACAACGGATAGCAATCAGCCCCAGCATTTT.

The CDR3 region has the DNA TGTGCCAGTTCAGCAGCCCTTTCAGATACGCAGTATTTT. The encoded protein is CASSAALSDTQYF. The chain links TRBV19 to TRBJ2-3; D is uncertain. Germline CDR1 and CDR2: LNHDA and SQIVND (reference sequence). The length of the CDR3 is 13 residues. Trimming took 8 bases from V and 4 from J, leaving 13 bases between them.

The count of this clone is one. The rearrangement uses TRBV24-1 and TRBJ2-2, with 10 nucleotides matching TRBD2. J was trimmed by 1 base and V by 3 bases; bases with no gene match: 7. The CDR3 has 18 amino acids. CDR1 and CDR2 (germline): KGHDR, SFDVKD. The CDR3 region is CATSDRPASGGNTGELFF. DNA of the CDR3: TGTGCCACCAGTGATCGCCCCGCTAGCGGGGGGAACACCGGGGAGCTGTTTTTT.

The V and J genes are TRBV28 and TRBJ2-7; 12 bases map to TRBD1. The germline gives CDR1 MDHEN, CDR2 SYDVKM. Trimming took 2 bases from V and 3 from J; bases not matched to a gene: 5. This CDR3 is 16 amino acids long. The CDR3 spells CASSLPGTGGNYEQYF. The CDR3 DNA follows: TGTGCCAGCAGTTTACCCGGGACAGGGGGCAACTACGAGCAGTACTTC.

This clone has a single count. The chain is built from TRBV12-3 or TRBV12-4 and TRBJ2-7; D is unresolved. V lost 2 bases, J lost 0 bases, and 5 bases lay in between. The CDR3 totals 13 residues. DNA for the CDR3: TGTGCCAGCAGTTTACGGAGCTCCTACGAGCAGTACTTC. Amino acid sequence: CASSLRSSYEQYF.

The J gene is TRBJ1-1, the V gene TRBV3-1 (or the pseudogene TRBV3-2), with TRBD1 matching over 9 bases. CDR3 length: 14 amino acids. V dropped 3 bases and J dropped 10; count of bases not matched to a gene: 9. Per germline, CDR1 LGHDT and CDR2 YNNKEL (reference sequence). This CDR3 is CASSQSLGQGVAFF. CDR3 nucleotides: TGTGCCAGCAGCCAGTCCTTGGGACAGGGAGTAGCTTTCTTT.

This chain connects TRBV5-4 to TRBJ2-2; 9 bases map to TRBD2. After removal of 0 bases from V and 4 bases from J, the junction contained 4 bases not matched to a gene. The CDR3 has 16 amino acids. Looked up from germline, CDR1 is SGHNT and CDR2 is YYREEE (reference sequence). CDR3 amino acids: CASSLDAGGLTGELFF. In DNA, the CDR3 is TGTGCCAGCAGCTTGGACGCGGGGGGGCTCACCGGGGAGCTGTTTTTT.

Turning to this clone: One end of the junction varies from germline; a read error may be responsible. The V call is TRBV13, the J call TRBJ2-3, with 8 bases matching TRBD1. Per germline, CDR1 PRHDT and CDR2 FYEKMQ (reference sequence). This CDR3 region has 15 residues. The CDR3 coding sequence is TGTGCCAGCAGTTTAGGGACAGGTCTTGCAGATACGCAGTATTTT. This gives the protein CASSLGTGLADTQYF. Full variable domain (remainder filled in from reference TRBV13 and TRBJ2-3): AAGVIQSPRHLIKEKRETATLKCYPIPRHDTVYWYQQGPGQDPQFLISFYEKMQSDKGSIPDRFSAQQFSDYHSELNMSSLELGDSALYFCASSLGTGLADTQYFGPGTRLTVL.

The chain couples TRBV6-5 to TRBJ1-6; D remains unclear. V lost 7 bases, J lost 8 bases, and 15 bases lay in between. The CDR3 runs 14 residues. The V gene's germline CDR1 is MNHEY and CDR2 SVGAGI. CDR3 sequence: CASTTDPTDSPLHF. The CDR3, as DNA: TGTGCCAGCACTACGGACCCTACCGATTCACCCCTCCACTTT.

The chain joins TRBV6-5 to TRBJ2-7, with no clear D. This CDR3 is built from 11 residues. CDR1 is MNHEY, CDR2 SVGAGI, per germline. The V end was cut by 6 bases, the J end by 3 bases, with 6 bases between. In nucleotides, the CDR3 is TGTGCCAGCAGGGGATACTACGAGCAGTACTTC. Its protein is CASRGYYEQYF.

The chain joins TRBV11-2 to TRBJ1-1; D is undetermined. The V and J ends lost 5 bases and 3 bases respectively, with 7 bases between them. CDR1 is SGHAT, CDR2 FQNNGV, per germline. The CDR3 contains 12 residues. CDR3 sequence: CASSPRYTEAFF. DNA of the CDR3: TGTGCCAGCAGCCCTAGATACACTGAAGCTTTCTTT. Full variable domain (rest looked up from reference TRBV11-2 and TRBJ1-1): EAGVAQSPRYKIIEKRQSVAFWCNPISGHATLYWYQQILGQGPKLLIQFQNNGVVDDSQLPKDRFSAERLKGVDSTLKIQPAKLEDSAVYLCASSPRYTEAFFGQGTRLTVV.

Turning to this clone: Other DNA sequences of this sample code for an identical CDR3. The chain is built from TRBV5-6 and TRBJ1-1; D gene ambiguous. The CDR3 sequence is 13 residues long. Trimming pared 0 bases from V and 1 base from J, leaving 4 bases between. Germline V gene sequence: CDR1 SGHDT, CDR2 YYEEEE. This chain's CDR3 is CASSLGRNTEAFF. Written as DNA, the CDR3 is TGTGCCAGCAGCTTGGGGAGGAACACTGAAGCTTTCTTT.

This clone was seen a single time. This chain uses TRBV6-1 with TRBJ2-3; D not certain. Germline loops: CDR1 MNHNS, CDR2 SASEGT. V was pared by 2 bases and J by 0 bases, with 12 bases between. The CDR3 spans 16 residues. In DNA form, the CDR3 reads TGTGCCAGCAGTGAAATACGCGGTTGGAGCACAGATACGCAGTATTTT. Translation gives CASSEIRGWSTDTQYF.

The J gene is TRBJ1-5, the V gene TRBV30, with 8 bases identical to TRBD1. V shed 5 bases, J shed 3 bases, and the junction held 9 bases outside the gene matches. This CDR3 region has 15 residues. The germline CDR1 and CDR2 sequences are GTSNPN and SVGIG (reference sequence). The CDR3 nucleotides are TGTGCCTGGTCCTCCGACAGGGGTTTCAATCAGCCCCAGCATTTT. Translated: CAWSSDRGFNQPQHF.

V usage is TRBV19 and J usage is TRBJ1-5; D is unresolved. The CDR3 consists of 14 residues. Trimming removed 4 bases from V and 4 bases from J, with 11 bases in between. Germline V gives CDR1 LNHDA, CDR2 SQIVND (reference sequence). The CDR3 loop is CASSRGVGNQPQHF. CDR3 sequence (DNA): TGTGCCAGTAGTAGGGGTGTAGGGAATCAGCCCCAGCATTTT.

CDR3 DNA: TGTGCCACCAGTGATTCCGGATCCGGGGGTCGCACTGAAGCTTTCTTT. It is translated as CATSDSGSGGRTEAFF. V and J are TRBV24-1 and TRBJ1-1, with TRBD1 as a possible D gene (5 bases). This CDR3 spans 16 amino acids. Germline CDR1 is KGHDR and CDR2 is SFDVKD. V was clipped by 2 bases and J by 4 bases, with 16 bases between them.

This clone has just one count. The chain links TRBV27 to TRBJ1-4; 8 bases are a match to TRBD1. Germline CDR1 MNHEY, CDR2 SMNVEV (reference sequence). Trimming took 4 bases from V and 8 from J; bases not matched to a gene: 6. This CDR3 is 14 amino acids long. The CDR3 loop is CASSYRQGAEKLFF. CDR3 DNA: TGTGCCAGCAGTTATCGCCAGGGGGCGGAAAAACTGTTTTTT.

V and J are TRBV9 and TRBJ1-2; no definite D call. Trimming took off 0 bases at V and 7 bases at J, with 10 bases between the two ends. Germline values: CDR1 SGDLS, CDR2 YYNGEE. This CDR3 is built from 13 residues. CDR3 nucleotide sequence: TGTGCCAGCAGCGTAGAAAGGGTTGGTGGCTACACCTTC. Its protein product is CASSVERVGGYTF.

This clone was found once. The chain has TRBV7-8 and TRBJ1-6; 9 bases fit TRBD1. Germline CDR1 reads SGHVS; CDR2 reads FQNEAQ. The CDR3 covers 15 residues. Losses at the gene ends were 3 bases for V and 6 bases for J; bases not matched to a gene: 3. The CDR3 nucleotides read TGTGCCAGCAGCTTGGACAGGGGAGGTAATTCACCCCTCCACTTT. Its protein is CASSLDRGGNSPLHF.

The chain has TRBV10-2 and TRBJ1-2; 8 bases are shared with TRBD1. This CDR3 has 13 residues. Germline values: CDR1 WSHSY, CDR2 SAAADI. With V trimmed by 2 bases and J by 6 bases, 2 bases remained unmatched. The CDR3 region is CASSEAGGNGYTF. CDR3 DNA sequence: TGCGCCAGCAGTGAGGCAGGGGGCAATGGCTACACCTTC.

This clone was seen just once. V is TRBV7-2 and J is TRBJ1-5, with 8 bases fitting TRBD1. The CDR3 has 15 amino acids. The germline CDR1 and CDR2 sequences are SGHTA and FQGNSA. V shed 3 bases, J shed 2 bases, and the junction held 3 bases outside the gene matches. The CDR3 nucleotides are TGTGCCAGCAGCTTCACAGGGGGAGGCAATCAGCCCCAGCATTTT. This encodes CASSFTGGGNQPQHF. The full variable domain, in which reference TRBV7-2 and TRBJ1-5 provide the parts outside the CDR3, is GAGVSQSPSNKVTEKGKDVELRCDPISGHTALYWYRQSLGQGLEFLIYFQGNSAPDKSGLPSDRFSAERTGGSVSTLTIQRTQQEDSAVYLCASSFTGGGNQPQHFGDGTRLSIL.